What follows are 19 T cell receptor beta chains derived from one specimen sequenced in a study of cytomegalovirus exposure and HLA in healthy donors. Primers: 60 Vbeta forward and 13 Jbeta reverse. Method: immunoSEQ multiplex PCR; TCRdb's copy keeps in-frame clones and lacks some. The table includes 150,000 to 200,000 clones, approximately 75% detected once. Sequencing was carried out using PBMCs. The receptors here all came from a woman between 18 and 29 years old in good health and CMV-seronegative.

V gene TRBV19 combines with J gene TRBJ1-1, with D possibly TRBD1 on 6 matching bases. Trimming removed 6 bases from V and 4 bases from J, with 15 bases in between. The CDR3 sequence is 14 residues long. Germline V gene sequence: CDR1 LNHDA, CDR2 SQIVND (reference sequence). The CDR3, as DNA: TGTGCCAGTAGATTCGGACAGTCCCCCACTGAAGCTTTCTTT. This gives the protein CASRFGQSPTEAFF.

A word on this clone: A read error may produce the germline difference seen at one junction end. The rearrangement joins TRBV7-9 to TRBJ1-1; D is possibly TRBD1 (5 bases). The CDR3 covers 11 residues. Per germline, CDR1 SEHNR and CDR2 FQNEAQ (reference sequence). The CDR3 protein is CASSWQGETFF. CDR3 DNA: TGTGCCAGCAGCTGGCAGGGTGAAACTTTCTTT.

V gene TRBV5-4 combines with J gene TRBJ2-3; 14 nucleotides agree with TRBD2. CDR1 is SGHNT, CDR2 YYREEE, per germline (reference sequence). V lost 4 bases, J lost 3 bases, and 7 bases stayed unmatched. CDR3 length equals 17 residues. CDR3: CASSAGTSGGVTDTQYF. The CDR3 region has the DNA TGTGCCAGCAGCGCAGGGACTAGCGGGGGTGTAACAGATACGCAGTATTTT.

In DNA, the CDR3 is TGTGCCAGCAGCTCAGCAGGGACTAGCGGGCCTACCTACGAGCAGTACTTC. This translates into CASSSAGTSGPTYEQYF. The chain combines TRBV9 with TRBJ2-7; TRBD2 matches at 12 bases. The CDR3 runs 17 residues. Trimming removed 4 bases from V and 2 bases from J; junction bases left unmatched: 10. The germline V gene encodes CDR1 SGDLS and CDR2 YYNGEE.

V is TRBV7-8 and J is TRBJ2-5, with TRBD2 as a possible D gene (7 bases). Germline CDR1 and CDR2: SGHVS and FQNEAQ. The CDR3 runs 16 residues. V gave up 1 base and J gave up 5 bases, with 17 bases separating them. CDR3 DNA: TGTGCCAGCAGCTTAGAAAGGTGGGGGGGCCGTGAGACCCAGTACTTC. Amino acids: CASSLERWGGRETQYF.

The chain's CDR3 is CASSEQGATWNTIYF. In DNA form, the CDR3 reads TGTGCCAGCAGTGAGCAGGGGGCCACTTGGAACACCATATATTTT. The genes are TRBV2 and TRBJ1-3, with 8 bases aligning to TRBD1. This CDR3 contains 15 residues. From germline, CDR1 is SNHLY and CDR2 FYNNEI. With V trimmed by 3 bases and J by 7 bases, 8 bases remained unmatched.

The chain carries TRBV7-9 and TRBJ2-5, with D tentatively TRBD1 (6 bases). There are 15 residues in the CDR3. Germline assignment: CDR1 SEHNR and CDR2 FQNEAQ (reference sequence). V lost 5 bases and J lost 5, with 18 bases in between. In DNA form, the CDR3 reads TGTGCCAGCAGCGACTCCGGTACAGGGCGCGAGACCCAGTACTTC. Amino acid sequence: CASSDSGTGRETQYF.

The gene calls are TRBV7-9 and TRBJ2-5; D is possibly TRBD2 (6 bases). Germline values: CDR1 SEHNR, CDR2 FQNEAQ (reference sequence). This CDR3 contains 12 residues. V dropped 4 bases and J dropped 5 bases, with 8 bases sitting between them. The CDR3 DNA is TGTGCCAGCAGCTCCCGGGGGGAGACCCAGTACTTC. This encodes CASSSRGETQYF. The full variable domain, its missing parts supplied by reference TRBV7-9 and TRBJ2-5, is DTGVSQNPRHKITKRGQNVTFRCDPISEHNRLYWYRQTLGQGPEFLTYFQNEAQLEKSRLLSDRFSAERPKGSFSTLEIQRTEQGDSAMYLCASSSRGETQYFGPGTRLLVL.

This rearrangement joins TRBV18 to TRBJ1-2, with 8 bases identical to TRBD1. Germline-derived CDR1 and CDR2 are KGHSH and LQKENI. The CDR3 has 11 amino acids. V lost 3 bases to trimming and J lost 13 bases; unmatched junction nucleotides: 4. For the CDR3, the DNA is TGTGCCAGCTCACCTGTGGACAGGGTCACCTTC. Encoded protein: CASSPVDRVTF.

As for this clone: Other DNA sequences in the same sample also yield this CDR3. This chain uses TRBV4-1 with TRBJ2-7; 8 positions match TRBD1. The CDR3 extends over 16 amino acids. The V gene end was trimmed by 1 base and the J gene end by 1 base; junction bases not matched to a gene: 6. Per the germline V gene, CDR1 is MGHRA and CDR2 is YSYEKL. The CDR3 nucleotides are TGCGCCAGCAGCCAAGTTGAGACAGGGGTATCCTACGAGCAGTACTTC. Translation: CASSQVETGVSYEQYF.

For the CDR3, the DNA is TGTGCCAGCAGTTTAACGGGACAGATAAAGAACACTGAAGCTTTCTTT. As protein: CASSLTGQIKNTEAFF. V gene TRBV28 combines with J gene TRBJ1-1; TRBD1 matches at 7 bases. J lost 1 base, V lost 2 bases, and 7 bases had no gene match. This CDR3 region has 16 residues. CDR1 is MDHEN and CDR2 is SYDVKM in the germline V gene.

With regard to this clone: At one of its ends the junction is not consistent with the germline gene, which may arise from a read error. The chain employs TRBV7-9 and TRBJ2-7; weak D call: TRBD1 (6 bases). Germline CDR1 is SEHNR and CDR2 is FQNEAQ (reference sequence). This CDR3 has 15 amino acids. DNA of the CDR3: TGTTCCAGCAGCCTCCAGGGGCGGCCGACCTACGAGCAGTACTTC. Protein: CSSSLQGRPTYEQYF.

This rearrangement joins TRBV29-1 to TRBJ1-2, with TRBD1 identical over 10 bases. Germline lookup yields CDR1 SQVTM and CDR2 ANQGSEA. The CDR3 totals 14 residues. The junction had 5 bases not matched to a gene; V was cut back by 3 bases and J by 4 bases. CDR3 in amino acids: CSVEKTGGAYGYTF. The CDR3 nucleotides are TGCAGCGTTGAGAAGACAGGGGGCGCCTATGGCTACACCTTC. The variable domain in full, completed from reference TRBV29-1 and TRBJ1-2, reads SAVISQKPSRDICQRGTSLTIQCQVDSQVTMMFWYRQQPGQSLTLIATANQGSEATYESGFVIDKFPISRPNLTFSTLTVSNMSPEDSSIYLCSVEKTGGAYGYTFGSGTRLTVV.

This chain links TRBV19 with TRBJ2-1, with TRBD2 matching 8 bases. Germline CDR1 LNHDA, CDR2 SQIVND (reference sequence). The CDR3 sequence is 16 residues long. The J segment lost 0 bases and the V segment lost 8 bases, leaving 9 bases of the junction unmatched. The CDR3 nucleotides are TGTGCCAGTCACCGTTTAGCGGGATCCTCCTACAATGAGCAGTTCTTC. Translating it yields CASHRLAGSSYNEQFF.

The chain has TRBV19 and TRBJ2-3; 7 bases are shared with TRBD1. V lost 6 bases, J lost 3 bases, and 9 bases stayed unmatched. The CDR3 covers 15 residues. CDR1 is LNHDA and CDR2 is SQIVND in the germline V gene (reference sequence). CDR3 loop: CASSSQGVGTDTQYF. The CDR3 DNA sequence: TGTGCCAGTAGCTCCCAGGGGGTTGGGACAGATACGCAGTATTTT.

The V and J genes are TRBV4-1 and TRBJ2-3, with D possibly TRBD2 on 6 matching bases. CDR1 MGHRA and CDR2 YSYEKL come from the germline V gene. This CDR3 is built from 15 residues. Trimming took 6 bases from V and 4 from J, leaving 17 bases between them. The CDR3 sequence: CASSDRHAGPDTQYF. The CDR3 DNA reads as TGCGCCAGCAGTGATAGACACGCGGGGCCAGATACGCAGTATTTT.

The chain recombines TRBV7-3 with TRBJ2-6, with 9 bases matching TRBD1. J was trimmed by 2 bases and V by 5 bases; bases with no gene match: 7. This CDR3 spans 17 amino acids. CDR1 and CDR2 from the germline V gene are SGHTA and FQGTGA. CDR3 in DNA: TGTGCCAGCAGCGCGGGACAGGGTTTAACTGGGGCCAACGTCCTGACTTTC. Protein product: CASSAGQGLTGANVLTF.

The table lists this clone with a few counts. The V and J genes are TRBV19 and TRBJ2-5; a weak D match, TRBD2 (5 bases). The length of the CDR3 is 15 residues. Trimming left V 7 bases short and J 4 bases short, with 19 bases between. The V gene's germline CDR1 is LNHDA and CDR2 SQIVND (reference sequence). The CDR3 sequence is CASKTSTWARETQYF. Here the CDR3 DNA reads TGTGCCAGTAAAACTAGTACATGGGCTAGAGAGACCCAGTACTTC.

The V gene is TRBV6-5, the J gene TRBJ1-1; tentative D call: TRBD1 (6 bases). This CDR3 has 13 amino acids. In germline, CDR1 is MNHEY, CDR2 SVGAGI. V was clipped by 7 bases and J by 5 bases, with 14 bases between them. CDR3 sequence reads: CASKTQGGTEAFF. The CDR3 bases are TGTGCCAGCAAAACACAGGGTGGAACTGAAGCTTTCTTT.